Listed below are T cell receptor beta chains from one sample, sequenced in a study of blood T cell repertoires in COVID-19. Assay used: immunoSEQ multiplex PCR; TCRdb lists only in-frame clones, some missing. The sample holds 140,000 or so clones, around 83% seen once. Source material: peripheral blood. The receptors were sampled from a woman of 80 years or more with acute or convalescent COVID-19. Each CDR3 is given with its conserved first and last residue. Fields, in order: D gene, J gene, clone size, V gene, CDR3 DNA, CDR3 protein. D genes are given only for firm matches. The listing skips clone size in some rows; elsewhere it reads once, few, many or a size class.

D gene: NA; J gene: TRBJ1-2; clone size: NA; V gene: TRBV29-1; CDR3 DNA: TGCAGCGTTGGGGGCATCGAGGACTATGGCTACACCTTC; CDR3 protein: CSVGGIEDYGYTF
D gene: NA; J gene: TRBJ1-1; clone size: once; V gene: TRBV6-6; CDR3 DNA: TGTGCCAGTCGGGGGATCGACACTGAAGCTTTCTTT; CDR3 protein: CASRGIDTEAFF
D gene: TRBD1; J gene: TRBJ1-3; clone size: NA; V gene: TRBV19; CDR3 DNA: TGTGCCAGTAGGGCCAGGGGGCTCGGAAACACCATATATTTT; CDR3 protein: CASRARGLGNTIYF
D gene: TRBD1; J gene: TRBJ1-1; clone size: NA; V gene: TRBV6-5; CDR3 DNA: TGTGCCAGCAGTTACTCGGACAGGGGGAACACTGAAGCTTTCTTT; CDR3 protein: CASSYSDRGNTEAFF
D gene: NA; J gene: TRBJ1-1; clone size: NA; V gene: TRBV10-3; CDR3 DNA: TGTGCCATCAGTGAAGGAGGTTCCCCGATGGCTTTCTTT; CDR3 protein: CAISEGGSPMAFF
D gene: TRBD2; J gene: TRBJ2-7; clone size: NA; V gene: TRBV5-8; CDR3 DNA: TGTGCCAGCAGGGAACTAGCGGGAGCCACCTACGAGCAGTACTTC; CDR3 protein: CASRELAGATYEQYF
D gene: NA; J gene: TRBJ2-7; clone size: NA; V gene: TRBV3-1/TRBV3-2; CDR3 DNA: TGTGCCAGCAGCCAGTCGGAGGAGGACAGATCCATCGTTTCTTTTAATTCCTACGAGCAGTACTTC; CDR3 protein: CASSQSEEDRSIVSFNSYEQYF
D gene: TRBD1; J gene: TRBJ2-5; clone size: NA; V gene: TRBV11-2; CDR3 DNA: TGTGCCAGCAGCCTGTCGAGGCGGACAGGGAAGGGAGAGACCCAGTACTTC; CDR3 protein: CASSLSRRTGKGETQYF
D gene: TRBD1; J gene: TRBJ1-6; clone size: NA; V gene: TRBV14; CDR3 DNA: TGTGCCAGCAGCCAAGACCCGGGACAGACTGTCTATAATTCACCCCTCCACTTT; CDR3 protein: CASSQDPGQTVYNSPLHF
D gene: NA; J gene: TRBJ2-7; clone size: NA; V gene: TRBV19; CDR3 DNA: TGTGCCAGTAGTATTTCCCAGATATCTGGCTACGAGCAGTACTTC; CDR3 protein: CASSISQISGYEQYF
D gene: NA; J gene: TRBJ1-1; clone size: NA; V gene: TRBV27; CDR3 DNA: TGTGCCAGCAGCACTATACCCTTGTCTGAAGCTTTCTTT; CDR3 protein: CASSTIPLSEAFF
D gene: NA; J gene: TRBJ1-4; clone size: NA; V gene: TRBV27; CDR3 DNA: TGTGCCAGCAGTTTATCGGGGGGAAAACTGTTTTTT; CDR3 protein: CASSLSGGKLFF
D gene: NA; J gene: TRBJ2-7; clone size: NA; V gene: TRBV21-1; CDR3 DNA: TGTGCCAGCAGCAAAGGAGGTCCCCGGGACACCACCTCCTACGAGCAGTACTTC; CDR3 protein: CASSKGGPRDTTSYEQYF
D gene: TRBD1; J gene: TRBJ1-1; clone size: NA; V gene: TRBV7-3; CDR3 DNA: TGTGCCAGCAGCTCTACAGGGGGCGCGTGGGACACTGAAGCTTTCTTT; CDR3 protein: CASSSTGGAWDTEAFF
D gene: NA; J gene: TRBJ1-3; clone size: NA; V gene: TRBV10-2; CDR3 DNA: TGCGCCAGCAGTGAATCCCTAAACACCATATATTTT; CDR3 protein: CASSESLNTIYF
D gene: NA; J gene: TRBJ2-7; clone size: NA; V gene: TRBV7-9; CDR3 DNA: TGTGCCAGCAGCTTAGACAGATCCTACGAGCAGTACTTC; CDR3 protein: CASSLDRSYEQYF
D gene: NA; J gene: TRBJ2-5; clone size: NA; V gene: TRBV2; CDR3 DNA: TGTGCCAGCATGAGGCAAGAGACCCAGTACTTC; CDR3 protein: CASMRQETQYF
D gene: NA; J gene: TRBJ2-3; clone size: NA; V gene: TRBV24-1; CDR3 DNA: TGTGCCACCAGTGATGAGGCAGGGGGCACAGATACGCAGTATTTT; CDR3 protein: CATSDEAGGTDTQYF
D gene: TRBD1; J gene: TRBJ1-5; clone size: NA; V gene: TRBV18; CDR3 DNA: TGTGCCAGCTCATTGGGACAGGGTGGCAATCAGCCCCAGCATTTT; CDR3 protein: CASSLGQGGNQPQHF